The rows below give T cell receptor beta chains drawn from one sample of a study of T cells in Graves' hyperthyroidism and ophthalmopathy. Each CDR3 protein is one row after TCRdb ran MiXCR on the multiplex PCR reads. The sample yields some 490,000 distinct CDR3 sequences, about 15% seen once. Sequenced sample: blood. Receptor source: a woman in her thirties with Graves' ophthalmopathy. CDR3s include the opening cysteine and the closing phenylalanine or tryptophan. Fields, in order: J gene, V gene, D gene, clone size, CDR3 DNA, CDR3 protein. D genes are given only for firm matches. Not all rows give a size; the values are once, few, many and, for expanded clones, a class.

TRBJ1-1	TRBV27	.	.	TGTGCCAGCAGTTTTTATTTGAGCACTGAAGCTTTCTTT	CASSFYLSTEAFF
TRBJ2-2	TRBV12-3/TRBV12-4	.	many	TGTGCCAGCAGTGCCGTTGCGGTGTTTTCTACCGGGGAGCTGTTTTTT	CASSAVAVFSTGELFF
TRBJ2-7	TRBV20-1	TRBD2	many	TGCAGTGTCCCGGGACTAGCGACTACTTCATACGAGCAGTACTTC	CSVPGLATTSYEQYF
TRBJ2-3	TRBV24-1	.	.	TGTGCCACCATGTACGGAGATACGCAGTATTTT	CATMYGDTQYF
TRBJ2-1	TRBV19	TRBD2	few	TGTGCCAGTAGTGATAGCGGGAGGATGACCTACAATGAGCAGTTCTTC	CASSDSGRMTYNEQFF
TRBJ2-2	TRBV7-2	.	many	TGTGCCAGCAGCTTAGTCGCGCGGTCCACCGGGGAGCTGTTTTTT	CASSLVARSTGELFF
TRBJ1-5	TRBV28	.	many	TGTGCCAGCAGTTTATTTCGCAGGGGATTCAATCAGCCCCAGCATTTT	CASSLFRRGFNQPQHF
TRBJ1-1	TRBV10-3	.	.	TGTGCCACCCGAGGGGGGACTGAAGCTTTCTTT	CATRGGTEAFF
TRBJ2-5	TRBV7-9	TRBD2	many	TGTGCCAGCAGCTTAGTGGGGGGGGAGACCCAGTACTTC	CASSLVGGETQYF
TRBJ1-5	TRBV6-2/TRBV6-3	.	few	TGTGCCAGCAAAGAGATTGGGTTCAATCAGCCCCAGCATTTT	CASKEIGFNQPQHF
TRBJ2-2	TRBV29-1	.	.	TGCAGCGCCGGACGGAAGAACGCCGGGGAGCTGTTTTTT	CSAGRKNAGELFF
TRBJ2-1	TRBV20-1	.	few	TGCAGTGCGCAACTTCCGGAATTCTCCTACAATGAGCAGTTCTTC	CSAQLPEFSYNEQFF
TRBJ1-4	TRBV29-1	.	few	TGCAGCGTTGAAGATGGGGCGCAAGAAAAACTGTTTTTT	CSVEDGAQEKLFF
TRBJ2-1	TRBV20-1	TRBD2	many	TGCAGTGCTAGAGATCTGGGAGGGCCCGGCAATGAGCAGTTCTTC	CSARDLGGPGNEQFF
TRBJ1-1	TRBV19	.	few	TGTGCCAGTAGTATCGGGGGAATAGGGAACACTGAAGCTTTCTTT	CASSIGGIGNTEAFF
TRBJ2-7	TRBV28	TRBD2	many	TGTGCCAGCAGCTATCTAGCGGGAGACGCTTCCTACGAGCAGTACTTC	CASSYLAGDASYEQYF
TRBJ2-6	TRBV6-1	.	.	TGTGCCAGCACTCGTCGGGCTGGGGCCAACGTCCTGACTTTC	CASTRRAGANVLTF
TRBJ2-1	TRBV2	TRBD2	many	TGTGCCAGCAGGGGCGGGAGTGACGCTGAGCAGTTCTTC	CASRGGSDAEQFF
TRBJ2-3	TRBV9	TRBD2	many	TGTGCCAGCAGCGCTAGCGGGAAGGCTGGAGATACGCAGTATTTT	CASSASGKAGDTQYF
TRBJ2-7	TRBV5-6	.	few	TGTGCCAGCAGCGTTAACAGGGACGAGCAGTACTTC	CASSVNRDEQYF
TRBJ2-2	TRBV28	TRBD2	.	TGTGCCAGCTGGGGACTAGCGTACACCGGGGAGCTGTTTTTT	CASWGLAYTGELFF
TRBJ2-3	TRBV6-2/TRBV6-3	TRBD2	.	TGTGCCACATTGGGGCTAGCGGAAACCATCACAGATACGCAGTATTTT	CATLGLAETITDTQYF
TRBJ1-2	TRBV11-3	.	many	TGTGCCAGCAGCTTAGTCAGGTCCTATGGCTACACCTTC	CASSLVRSYGYTF
TRBJ2-5	TRBV15	.	.	TGTGCCACCAGCGGAGGGTGGGTGGCAGAGACCCAGTACTTC	CATSGGWVAETQYF
TRBJ2-7	TRBV28	.	many	TGTGCCAGCAGTTTTCACTTAAATTACGAGCAGTACTTC	CASSFHLNYEQYF
TRBJ1-4	TRBV29-1	.	.	TGCAGCGCCCGCAGAGGGAGTGGGGAAAAACTGTTTTTT	CSARRGSGEKLFF